This TCR beta chain emerged from a study of T cell repertoires in cytomegalovirus infection. Study-wide findings and caveats: CMV-specific TCR beta clonotypes restricted by HLA-C were the ones dominating the ex vivo response.

The CDR3 length is 13 residues. V dropped 6 bases and J dropped 5 bases, with 12 bases sitting between them. Looked up from germline, CDR1 is SGHTA and CDR2 is FQGNSA. This clonotype occurred many times. What it binds is unknown. Each CDR3 protein gets one entry after TCRdb re-called the reads with MiXCR. The sample carries 510,000 or so distinct CDR3 sequences, more than 20% recorded once. The rearrangement uses TRBV7-2 and TRBJ2-3, with D tentatively TRBD1 (6 bases). The sample consisted of PBMCs. This sequence was found in a human donor in good health (CMV status not recorded). Some clones in this sample may be carry-over from other donors' samples. CDR3 residues: CASSFSGEDTQYF. The CDR3 coding sequence is TGTGCCAGCAGTTTTTCAGGGGAAGATACGCAGTATTTT.